This T cell receptor beta chain was identified during a study of cytotoxic CD8 clonotypes in ibrutinib-treated CLL. Background on the study: Response samples were obtained once patients had received a median around 12 months of treatment, range 6 to 36.

Measured with immunoSEQ multiplex PCR; TCRdb has only the in-frame clones, and not every one. This table holds roughly 17,000 clones, approximately 61% found once. Here the sequenced sample was PBMCs, taken after 12 months of ibrutinib treatment. This sequence was found in a human donor with chronic lymphocytic leukemia.

Written as DNA, the CDR3 is TGTGCCAGCAAGACGCTAACAGTATCCGAGCAGTACTTC. Translated: CASKTLTVSEQYF. The chain uses TRBV2 and TRBJ2-7; D is undetermined. Germline-derived CDR1 and CDR2 are SNHLY and FYNNEI. This CDR3 has 13 residues. V was trimmed by 7 bases and J by 6 bases, leaving 16 bases between them.